What follows are 29 T cell receptor beta chains derived from one specimen sequenced in a study of T cells in localized non-small cell lung cancer. Measured with immunoSEQ multiplex PCR; TCRdb has only the in-frame clones, and not every one. The data show roughly 48,000 clones, over 60% seen once. The sequencing here drew on PBMCs, taken before any cancer treatment. These receptors originate from a woman aged 35 to 69 with stage II lung adenocarcinoma.

The rearrangement joins TRBV7-6 to TRBJ1-6; maybe TRBD1 (5 bases). The length of the CDR3 is 15 residues. The germline V gene has CDR1 SGHVS and CDR2 FNYEAQ. The V gene lost 4 bases and the J gene lost 5 bases, with 12 bases spanning the gap. DNA for the CDR3: TGTGCCAGCAGCTCGGGTCGGGGGAATAATTCACCCCTCCACTTT. The encoded protein is CASSSGRGNNSPLHF.

A single count supports this clone. V is TRBV10-3 and J is TRBJ1-2; 7 bases align to TRBD1. V lost 3 bases, J lost 5 bases, and 9 bases stayed unmatched. The CDR3 runs 15 residues. Germline V CDR1 and CDR2: ENHRY, SYGVKD. Written as DNA, the CDR3 is TGTGCCATCAGTGACGAAGTACAGGGGATTTATGGCTACACCTTC. It specifies CAISDEVQGIYGYTF.

V gene TRBV6-5 combines with J gene TRBJ1-2; a weak D match, TRBD1 (5 bases). In germline, CDR1 is MNHEY, CDR2 SVGAGI. The CDR3 has 13 amino acids. Between the trimmed V and J ends, which lost 6 bases and 8 bases, there was a span of 16 bases. Here the CDR3 DNA reads TGTGCCAGCAGCCTCGGTCCCCACAGGGGCTACACCTTC. This sequence encodes CASSLGPHRGYTF.

V gene TRBV30 combines with J gene TRBJ1-1, with 9 bases that match TRBD1. Losses at the gene ends were 4 bases for V and 8 bases for J; bases not matched to a gene: 11. CDR3 size: 14 residues. Germline CDR1 GTSNPN, CDR2 SVGIG (reference sequence). The CDR3: CAWKTGTGIDEAFF. Written as DNA, the CDR3 is TGTGCCTGGAAGACCGGGACAGGGATTGACGAAGCTTTCTTT.

The sample holds a few counts of this clone. V gene TRBV11-2 combines with J gene TRBJ2-1; 9 nucleotides align to TRBD1. Per germline, CDR1 SGHAT and CDR2 FQNNGV. V gave up 4 bases and J gave up 9 bases; unmatched junction bases: 13. The CDR3 is 16 amino acids. Here the CDR3 DNA reads TGTGCCAGCAGCTCGATTCGGGACAGGGCTGGGAGTGAGCAGTTCTTC. As protein: CASSSIRDRAGSEQFF.

Only a few counts were recorded for this clone. The chain is built from TRBV11-1 and TRBJ1-2; TRBD1 matches at 8 bases. The CDR3 covers 14 residues. V trimming: 5 bases; J trimming: 8 bases; junction bases outside the gene matches: 10. Germline CDR1 SGHAT, CDR2 FQDESV (reference sequence). CDR3: CASSAYQGAVGYTF. CDR3 bases: TGTGCCAGCAGCGCATACCAGGGGGCAGTGGGCTACACCTTC.

This clone was seen once. This sequence joins TRBV6-6 and TRBJ1-4, with D uncertain. The V end was cut by 1 base, the J end by 0 bases, with 6 bases between. The CDR3 is made up of 15 amino acids. Germline V CDR1 and CDR2: MNHNY, SVGAGI (reference sequence). CDR3 bases: TGTGCCAGCAGTTACTACAGTGCAACTAATGAAAAACTGTTTTTT. This gives the protein CASSYYSATNEKLFF.

As regards this clone: Compared with germline, one end of the junction differs, possibly owing to a read error. This chain connects TRBV19 to TRBJ1-2, with D maybe TRBD1 (5 bases). The length of the CDR3 is 13 residues. CDR1 and CDR2 from the germline V gene are LNHDA and SQIVND (reference sequence). As DNA, the CDR3 is TGTGCCAGTAGTATCTGGGATTCAGGGCCTGGGGCCTTC. It is translated as CASSIWDSGPGAF. Drawing the rest from reference TRBV19 and TRBJ1-2, the complete variable domain is DGGITQSPKYLFRKEGQNVTLSCEQNLNHDAMYWYRQDPGQGLRLIYYSQIVNDFQKGDIAEGYSVSREKKESFPLTVTSAQKNPTAFYLCASSIWDSGPGAFGSGTRLTVV.

The chain links TRBV7-3 to TRBJ2-1; D is unresolved. Trimming left V 0 bases short and J 7 bases short, with 10 bases between. This CDR3 region has 14 residues. The V gene's germline CDR1 is SGHTA and CDR2 FQGTGA. CDR3 loop: CASSLTGWGNEQFF. CDR3 DNA sequence: TGTGCCAGCAGCTTAACGGGGTGGGGTAATGAGCAGTTCTTC.

The chain uses TRBV29-1 and TRBJ2-7; D may be TRBD1 (6 bases). V lost 6 bases and J 3 bases, leaving 12 bases between the germline ends. Germline values: CDR1 SQVTM, CDR2 ANQGSEA. This CDR3 is built from 12 residues. CDR3 sequence: CSVADRFYEQYF. CDR3 sequence (DNA): TGCAGCGTGGCAGACAGGTTCTACGAGCAGTACTTC.

The chain employs TRBV6-5 and TRBJ2-5; D is ambiguous. This CDR3 has 13 residues. Germline assignment: CDR1 MNHEY and CDR2 SVGAGI. V gave up 4 bases and J gave up 13 bases, with 19 bases separating them. DNA of the CDR3: TGTGCCAGCAGTTCTGGGCAGTCAAGGAGACGGTACTTC. Amino acid sequence: CASSSGQSRRRYF.

J is TRBJ1-4 and V is TRBV29-1; D unclear. In germline, CDR1 is SQVTM, CDR2 ANQGSEA. CDR3 length: 13 amino acids. Trimming took 4 bases from V and 0 from J, leaving 6 bases between them. Written as DNA, the CDR3 is TGCAGCGTTGGTGGTTCAACTAATGAAAAACTGTTTTTT. Protein: CSVGGSTNEKLFF.

The rearrangement uses TRBV4-2 and TRBJ1-1; D is undetermined. Germline V gene lookup returns CDR1 LGHNA and CDR2 YNFKEQ. V was shortened by 5 bases and J by 1 base, with 8 bases between the two germline ends. The CDR3 loop spans 13 amino acids. The CDR3 coding sequence is TGTGCCAGCAGCTTGGTAGGGAACACTGAAGCTTTCTTT. Translation gives CASSLVGNTEAFF.

The chain combines TRBV6-6 with TRBJ2-2; tentatively, D is TRBD2 (5 bases). CDR1 is MNHNY, CDR2 SVGAGI, per germline (reference sequence). The length of the CDR3 is 14 residues. Trimming shortened V by 7 bases and J by 1 base, and 10 bases separated the two germline ends. CDR3: CASKRRRNTGELFF. In nucleotides, the CDR3 is TGTGCCAGCAAGAGGAGGAGGAACACCGGGGAGCTGTTTTTT.

The chain combines TRBV7-2 with TRBJ2-2, with TRBD1 matching over 9 bases. In germline, CDR1 is SGHTA, CDR2 FQGNSA. Unmatched junction bases numbered 7, after V lost 7 bases and J lost 7 bases. This CDR3 spans 14 amino acids. The CDR3 loop reads CASTSDRGGGELFF. CDR3 DNA: TGTGCCAGCACGTCGGACAGGGGTGGCGGGGAGCTGTTTTTT. Looking up the rest from reference TRBV7-2 and TRBJ2-2 gives the full variable domain: GAGVSQSPSNKVTEKGKDVELRCDPISGHTALYWYRQSLGQGLEFLIYFQGNSAPDKSGLPSDRFSAERTGGSVSTLTIQRTQQEDSAVYLCASTSDRGGGELFFGEGSRLTVL.

The rearrangement uses TRBV30 and TRBJ1-2, with 7 bases identical to TRBD1. Germline V gives CDR1 GTSNPN, CDR2 SVGIG (reference sequence). CDR3 size: 13 residues. The DNA for the CDR3 is TGTGCAACGGACAGGTCCCAACTCTATGGCTACACCTTC. It codes for CATDRSQLYGYTF.

This clone is labeled as medium-sized. The chain employs TRBV5-4 and TRBJ2-2, with a possible D match to TRBD1 (5 bases). Germline CDR1 is SGHNT and CDR2 is YYREEE (reference sequence). V dropped 2 bases and J dropped 6 bases, with 8 bases sitting between them. The CDR3 runs to 13 residues. The CDR3 coding sequence is TGTGCCAGCAGCTTTCAGGGTGCCGGGGAGCTGTTTTTT. It translates to CASSFQGAGELFF.

The V gene is TRBV28, the J gene TRBJ1-1; TRBD1 might be the D (5 bases). Trimming removed 2 bases from V and 3 bases from J, with 7 bases in between. The CDR3 totals 13 residues. CDR1 and CDR2 (germline): MDHEN, SYDVKM. For the CDR3, the DNA is TGTGCCAGCAGTTTACTCAGGGACACTGAAGCTTTCTTT. Protein: CASSLLRDTEAFF.

The V gene is TRBV18, the J gene TRBJ2-7; TRBD1 matches at 11 bases. This CDR3 comprises 15 residues. The germline V gene encodes CDR1 KGHSH and CDR2 LQKENI. V dropped 2 bases and J dropped 3; count of bases not matched to a gene: 3. The CDR3 DNA reads as TGTGCCAGCTCACCAGAGGGACAGGGGGACTACGAGCAGTACTTC. This codes for CASSPEGQGDYEQYF.

This sequence joins TRBV7-2 and TRBJ2-4; a possible D gene is TRBD1 (6 bases). The germline V and J ends were trimmed by 9 bases and 6 bases, with 15 bases remaining between them. The CDR3 totals 13 residues. Germline V gives CDR1 SGHTA, CDR2 FQGNSA. The CDR3 region is CASRTEDGNIQYF. CDR3 bases: TGTGCCAGTAGGACAGAGGACGGAAACATTCAGTACTTC.

The chain combines TRBV4-3 with TRBJ2-3; 10 bases fit TRBD2. After removal of 1 base from V and 0 bases from J, the junction contained 10 bases not matched to a gene. Germline loops: CDR1 LGHNA, CDR2 YSLEER. CDR3 length: 19 residues. The CDR3 is CASSQAWTSGDISTDTQYF. CDR3 DNA sequence: TGCGCCAGCAGCCAAGCCTGGACTAGCGGAGATATCAGCACAGATACGCAGTATTTT.

The DNA of the CDR3 is TGTGCCAGCAGCCCAGGGGGCCTGGTGAACACTGAAGCTTTCTTT. As protein: CASSPGGLVNTEAFF. The V and J genes are TRBV5-4 and TRBJ1-1; 8 bases map to TRBD1. CDR3 length: 15 residues. In germline, CDR1 is SGHNT, CDR2 YYREEE (reference sequence). With V trimmed by 4 bases and J by 0 bases, 5 bases remained unmatched. The variable domain in full, with the rest retrieved from reference TRBV5-4 and TRBJ1-1, is ETGVTQSPTHLIKTRGQQVTLRCSSQSGHNTVSWYQQALGQGPQFIFQYYREEENGRGNFPPRFSGLQFPNYSSELNVNALELDDSALYLCASSPGGLVNTEAFFGQGTRLTVV.

The chain has TRBV30 and TRBJ1-3, with D possibly matching TRBD1 (5 bases). The germline V gene encodes CDR1 GTSNPN and CDR2 SVGIG (reference sequence). The CDR3 is made up of 15 amino acids. V was clipped by 2 bases and J by 1 base, with 12 bases between them. The CDR3 DNA reads as TGTGCCTGGAGTTTCCCCTGGGGGTCTGGAAACACCATATATTTT. Translated: CAWSFPWGSGNTIYF.

V and J are TRBV28 and TRBJ1-2, with D possibly matching TRBD1 (5 bases). Trimming removed 7 bases from V and 0 bases from J, with 15 bases in between. The CDR3 spans 15 residues. Germline loops: CDR1 MDHEN, CDR2 SYDVKM. Written as DNA, the CDR3 is TGTGCCAGCAACCCAGGGATATGGGCTAACTATGGCTACACCTTC. Amino acid sequence: CASNPGIWANYGYTF.

The CDR3 loop is CASSPGTASSYEQYF. The CDR3 bases are TGTGCCAGCAGCCCCGGGACAGCGAGCTCCTACGAGCAGTACTTC. The chain couples TRBV6-6 to TRBJ2-7, with 7 bases fitting TRBD1. The CDR3 covers 15 residues. The V gene end was trimmed by 6 bases and the J gene end by 0 bases; junction bases not matched to a gene: 8. The germline V gene has CDR1 MNHNY and CDR2 SVGAGI (reference sequence).

The J gene is TRBJ2-3, the V gene TRBV19, with D unresolved. Germline V gene sequence: CDR1 LNHDA, CDR2 SQIVND (reference sequence). The CDR3 is 13 amino acids. Trimming took 7 bases from V and 0 from J, leaving 8 bases between them. The CDR3 coding sequence is TGTGCCAGTACTCACAGCAGCACAGATACGCAGTATTTT. Encoded protein: CASTHSSTDTQYF.

CDR3 residues: CASSSTGRSGTDTQYF. The DNA of the CDR3 is TGTGCCAGCAGCTCGACAGGGAGGAGTGGCACAGATACGCAGTATTTT. The gene calls are TRBV9 and TRBJ2-3, with D possibly TRBD1 on 7 matching bases. Germline CDR1 and CDR2: SGDLS and YYNGEE. V gave up 4 bases and J gave up 1 base, with 16 bases separating them. CDR3 size: 16 residues.

This rearrangement joins TRBV18 to TRBJ2-7; D unclear. The ends were cut back, 2 bases at V and 2 bases at J, with 13 bases in the middle. The CDR3 contains 15 residues. CDR1 is KGHSH and CDR2 is LQKENI in the germline V gene. DNA of the CDR3: TGTGCCAGCTCACCATCGTATGTTCAGGCCTACGAGCAGTACTTC. It translates to CASSPSYVQAYEQYF.

This chain connects TRBV6-1 to TRBJ1-4; D remains unclear. CDR3 size: 14 residues. Germline assignment: CDR1 MNHNS and CDR2 SASEGT. V gave up 8 bases and J gave up 6 bases, with 16 bases separating them. The CDR3 reads CASLNADADEKLFF. DNA of the CDR3: TGTGCCAGCCTTAATGCCGATGCAGATGAAAAACTGTTTTTT.